This TCR beta chain came from a study of CD8 T cells in Susac syndrome. The study's findings and limits: Individuals included in the TCR sequencing and HLA analysis were acknowledged by the study to be relatively few in number.

Trimming shortened V by 2 bases and J by 3 bases, and 7 bases separated the two germline ends. This CDR3 has 12 residues. The germline V gene encodes CDR1 GTSNPN and CDR2 SVGIG (reference sequence). The sequenced target, TCR beta, came from blood CD8+ and CD4+ T cells. While CD8+ and CD4+ T cells were isolated negatively, TEMRA cells were enriched by FACS. Roughly 0.45 to 1 ug RNA was reverse transcribed with random hexamers. TCRdb fed the immunoSEQ multiplex PCR reads into MiXCR, producing one record per CDR3 protein. The repertoire has over 200,000 distinct CDR3 sequences, about 95% of them found once; the top ten carry approximately 0.081%. About this clonotype: Its specificity is not known.

The sequenced sample consisted of CD4+ T cells from PBMCs. The genes are TRBV30 and TRBJ2-5; D unresolved. The sequence was collected from a human donor with multiple sclerosis. CDR3 DNA: TGTGCCTGGAGTTGGCGTGAAGAGACCCAGTACTTC. As protein: CAWSWREETQYF.